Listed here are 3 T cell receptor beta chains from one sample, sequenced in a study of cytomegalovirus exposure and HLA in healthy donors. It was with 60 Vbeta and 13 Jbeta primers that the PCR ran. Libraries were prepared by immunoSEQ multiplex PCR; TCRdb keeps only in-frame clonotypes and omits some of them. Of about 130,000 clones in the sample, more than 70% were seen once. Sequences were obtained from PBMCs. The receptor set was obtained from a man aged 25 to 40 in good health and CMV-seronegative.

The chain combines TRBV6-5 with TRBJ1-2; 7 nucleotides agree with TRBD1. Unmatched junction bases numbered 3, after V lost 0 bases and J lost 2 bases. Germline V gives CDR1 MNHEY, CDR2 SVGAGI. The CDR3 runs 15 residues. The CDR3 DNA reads TGTGCCAGCAGTTACTCCACAGGGGTCAACTATGGCTACACCTTC. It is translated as CASSYSTGVNYGYTF.

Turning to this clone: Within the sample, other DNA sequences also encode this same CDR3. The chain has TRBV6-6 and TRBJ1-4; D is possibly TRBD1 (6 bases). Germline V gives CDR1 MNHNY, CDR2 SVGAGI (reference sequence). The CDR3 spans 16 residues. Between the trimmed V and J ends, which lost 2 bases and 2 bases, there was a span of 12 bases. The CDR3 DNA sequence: TGTGCCAGCAGTTACGAGAGGGGGTTGACTAATGAAAAACTGTTTTTT. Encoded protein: CASSYERGLTNEKLFF.

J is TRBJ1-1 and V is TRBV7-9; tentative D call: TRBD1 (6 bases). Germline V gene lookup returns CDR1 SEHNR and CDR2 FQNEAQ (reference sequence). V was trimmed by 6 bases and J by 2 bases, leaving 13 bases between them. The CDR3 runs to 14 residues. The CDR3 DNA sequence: TGTGCCAGCAGAAAATCAGGGGATAACACTGAAGCTTTCTTT. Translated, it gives CASRKSGDNTEAFF. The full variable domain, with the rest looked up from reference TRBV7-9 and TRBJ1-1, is DTGVSQNPRHKITKRGQNVTFRCDPISEHNRLYWYRQTLGQGPEFLTYFQNEAQLEKSRLLSDRFSAERPKGSFSTLEIQRTEQGDSAMYLCASRKSGDNTEAFFGQGTRLTVV.